Sequencing of this TCR beta chain was carried out in a study of CD8+ T cells in alopecia areata. At the level of the study: Those patients who were treated received oral tofacitinib, which was given at 5 to 10 mg twice daily for moderate-to-severe alopecia areata. Dosing spanned 6 to 18 months on tofacitinib, then 6 months off drug. Whole-study findings and limits: Affected scalp, especially in alopecia totalis/universalis, had a higher clonality than normal scalp did.

Extracted RNA was reverse transcribed, and the resulting cDNA served as sequencing template. The table came from immunoSEQ multiplex PCR; TCRdb's copy has only in-frame clones and leaves some out. Found here are tens of thousands of clones, 55% to 75% of them singletons; the top ten hold roughly 18%. V dropped 5 bases and J dropped 2 bases, with 12 bases sitting between them. This CDR3 region has 15 residues. CDR1 is MNHEY, CDR2 SMNVEV, per germline (reference sequence). The authors sorted CD4+ and CD8+ T cells from PBMCs. For this clone: Its target is not known.

The receptor was isolated from a human donor with alopecia areata. The chain links TRBV27 to TRBJ2-2; D gene uncertain. The material was CD8+ T cells sorted from blood, obtained at week 0. This CDR3 is CASSSAAGNTGELFF. The CDR3 coding sequence is TGTGCCAGCAGTAGCGCGGCAGGAAACACCGGGGAGCTGTTTTTT.